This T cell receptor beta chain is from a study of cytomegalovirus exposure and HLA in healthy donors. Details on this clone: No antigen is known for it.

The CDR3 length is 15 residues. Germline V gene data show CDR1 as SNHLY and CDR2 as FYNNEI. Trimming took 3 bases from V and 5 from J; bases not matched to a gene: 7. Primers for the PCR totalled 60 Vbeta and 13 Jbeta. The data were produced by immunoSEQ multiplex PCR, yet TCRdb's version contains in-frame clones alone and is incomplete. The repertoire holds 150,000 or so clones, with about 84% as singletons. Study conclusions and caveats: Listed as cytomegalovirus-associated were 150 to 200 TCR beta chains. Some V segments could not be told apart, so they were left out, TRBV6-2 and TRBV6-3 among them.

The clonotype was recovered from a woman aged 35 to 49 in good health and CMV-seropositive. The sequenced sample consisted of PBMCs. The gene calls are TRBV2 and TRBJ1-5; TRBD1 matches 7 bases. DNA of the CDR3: TGTGCCAGCAGTGACAGGGGGTACCAAGATCAGCCCCAGCATTTT. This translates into CASSDRGYQDQPQHF.